The clone carrying this TCR beta chain was detected once. Its antigen remains unknown. This entry is derived from a study of T cell responses to AZD1222 COVID-19 vaccine. Study-wide results and limits: Vaccine-related CD4 TCRs covered spike, predominating at 160-218 and 743-854. The donors showed a predominance of white British ancestry and of females, with possible underestimation of clonal diversity. The repertoires were collected only after the peak T cell response. Per reports, nearly half of all spike-specific TCRs target regions that are unmutated in variants.

Profiling relied on immunoSEQ multiplex PCR, and the TCRdb table lists in-frame clones only, not all of them. The sample holds about 190,000 clones; 80% to 90% are singletons and the top ten take approximately 6.9%. Germline V gives CDR1 KGHDR, CDR2 SFDVKD. The length of the CDR3 is 14 residues. The V end lost 4 bases, the J end lost 0 bases, and 7 bases lay between the germline ends. J is TRBJ2-3 and V is TRBV24-1, with D unclear. The sample was peripheral blood, taken on day 0 of AZD1222 vaccination. This TCR came from an adult in good health. CDR3 loop: CATSDEKSTDTQYF. The DNA for the CDR3 is TGTGCCACCAGTGACGAAAAAAGCACAGATACGCAGTATTTT.